Listed below are T cell receptor beta chains from one sample, sequenced in a study of blood T cells in healthy people across ages. TCRdb fed the 5' RACE reads into MiXCR, producing one record per CDR3 protein. The sample lists approximately 800,000 distinct CDR3 sequences; 20% to 25% were seen once. The same data also contributed to another study, on T cells of mothers and their children.

Material for sequencing was blood. All receptors come from a boy between 10 and 17 years old in good health. The CDR3 runs from the conserved cysteine through the conserved F or W. Each record gives: D gene, J gene, V gene, clone size, CDR3 DNA, CDR3 protein. A D gene is named only where the DNA matches it firmly. The size field is filled for only some rows; it gives once, few, many or a size class.

TRBD1	TRBJ2-7	TRBV29-1	few	TGCAGCGTTGGCGACAGGGGACCCTACGAGCAGTACTTC	CSVGDRGPYEQYF
-	TRBJ1-1	TRBV7-9	-	TGTGCCAGCAGCCCAGGACGCTGGGCTGAAGCTTTCTTT	CASSPGRWAEAFF
-	TRBJ1-3	TRBV20-1	-	TGCAGTGCTACAGGGTTCGAAAACACCATATATTTT	CSATGFENTIYF
-	TRBJ2-5	TRBV12-3/TRBV12-4	-	TGTGCCAGCAGTTTAATGGCTGTACAAGAGACCCAGTACTTC	CASSLMAVQETQYF
TRBD2	TRBJ2-1	TRBV7-3	-	TGTGCCAGCAGCTTAAGGCCTAGCGGGGGGGTTGAGCAGTTCTTC	CASSLRPSGGVEQFF
TRBD1	TRBJ1-2	TRBV7-6	many	TGTGCCAGCAGCTCGACAGGGGAGGACGGCTACACCTTC	CASSSTGEDGYTF
-	TRBJ1-2	TRBV25-1	few	TGTGCCAGCAGTGAAACGAGGGCCGCGATGTATGGCTACACCTTC	CASSETRAAMYGYTF
-	TRBJ2-1	TRBV4-1	many	TGCGCCAGCAGCCAAGGGAGCTCCTACAATGAGCAGTTCTTC	CASSQGSSYNEQFF
-	TRBJ2-7	TRBV7-9	-	TGTGCCAGCAGCTTTATGCCCACCGATATTCGGTACTTC	CASSFMPTDIRYF
-	TRBJ2-7	TRBV4-3	-	TGCGCCAGCAGCCAAGATTATGTACCCGCAGAGCAGTACTTC	CASSQDYVPAEQYF
-	TRBJ1-3	TRBV28	few	TGTGCCAGCAGCCTAGGACCAGGCTCTGGAAACACCATATATTTT	CASSLGPGSGNTIYF
-	TRBJ1-2	TRBV7-8	few	TGTGCCAAGGGACCAAGAGGAGGGCAGGACTATGGCTACACCTTC	CAKGPRGGQDYGYTF
TRBD1	TRBJ2-5	TRBV5-5	-	TGTGCCAGCAGGTATTCCGGGACAGGGCCAGAAGAGACCCAGTACTTC	CASRYSGTGPEETQYF
-	TRBJ2-7	TRBV18	few	TGTGCCAGCTCCCCCGAGTCGCGGACCTACGAGCAGTACTTC	CASSPESRTYEQYF
TRBD2	TRBJ2-3	TRBV27	-	TGTGCCAGCAGTCCCATACTAGCGGGAGAAGGCACAGATACGCAGTATTTT	CASSPILAGEGTDTQYF
TRBD2	TRBJ2-5	TRBV7-2	-	TGTGCCAGCAGGGCACCGGGACTAGCGGGGGGGAAAGAGGCCCAGTACTTC	CASRAPGLAGGKEAQYF
-	TRBJ2-7	TRBV24-1	few	TGTGCCACCAGTGGTCAGGGAAGCTACGAGCAGTACTTC	CATSGQGSYEQYF
-	TRBJ2-5	TRBV2	-	TGTGCCAGCACTCCTAACAGTGAAGAGACCCAGTACTTC	CASTPNSEETQYF
-	TRBJ1-5	TRBV15	few	TGTGCCACCAGCAGAGCTCGGAAGATGGACAATCAGCCCCAGCATTTT	CATSRARKMDNQPQHF
TRBD1	TRBJ2-5	TRBV3-1	-	TGTGCCAGCAGCCAGACAGGGGGCCTAGAGGCCCAGTACTTC	CASSQTGGLEAQYF
-	TRBJ1-6	TRBV28	-	TGTGCCAGCAGCGGAGACGCACCCCTCCACTTT	CASSGDAPLHF
-	TRBJ2-5	TRBV7-2	few	TGTGCCAGCAGCTACACGGGGGTACAAGAGACCCAGTACTTC	CASSYTGVQETQYF
TRBD1	TRBJ1-1	TRBV27	-	TGTGCCAGCAGTGATAGGACAGGGGGCGATGTCAGAGCTTTCTTT	CASSDRTGGDVRAFF
-	TRBJ2-3	TRBV7-8	-	TGTGCCAGCAGCTTACGGGGGCGGGGGCGAATCGGCACAGATACGCAGTATTTT	CASSLRGRGRIGTDTQYF
-	TRBJ2-3	TRBV5-1	-	TGCGCCAGCTGCCCTCTTGGATTCGTCTTAAGCACAGATACGCAGTATTTT	CASCPLGFVLSTDTQYF
-	TRBJ2-1	TRBV12-3/TRBV12-4	-	TGTGCCAGCAGTTCCGACCTCGGTGAGCAGTTCTTC	CASSSDLGEQFF
-	TRBJ1-6	TRBV6-1	-	TGTGCCAGCGGAAGAAGAGTAGGGAGCTCCTATAATTCACCCCTCCACTTT	CASGRRVGSSYNSPLHF
-	TRBJ1-1	TRBV7-9	-	TGTGCCAGCAGCTTAGCCATGGACACTGAAGCTTTCTTT	CASSLAMDTEAFF
TRBD1	TRBJ2-7	TRBV6-5	many	TGTGCCAGCAGTCGGGACAGGGGGTACGAGCAGTACTTC	CASSRDRGYEQYF
-	TRBJ1-5	TRBV20-1	few	TGCAGTGCTCTCCCTTTAGGCAGCAAACAACTTAGCAATCAGCCCCAGCATTTT	CSALPLGSKQLSNQPQHF
-	TRBJ2-3	TRBV5-5	few	TGTGCCAGCAGCTTAGGGGTCTTTGTGGACACAGATACGCAGTATTTT	CASSLGVFVDTDTQYF
-	TRBJ1-1	TRBV5-1	-	TGCGCCAGCAGCTTCGGGGAGGGAAACGCTGAAGCTTTCTTT	CASSFGEGNAEAFF
TRBD1	TRBJ1-4	TRBV4-3	-	TGCGCCAGCAGCCAAGAGGACAGGGGCGATGAAAAACTGTTTTTT	CASSQEDRGDEKLFF
TRBD2	TRBJ2-5	TRBV4-3	once	TGCGCCAGCAGCCAAGATCTCCTAGCGGGAATCCGGTACTTC	CASSQDLLAGIRYF
TRBD2	TRBJ2-3	TRBV12-3/TRBV12-4	-	TGTGCCAGCAGTTTAGGGACGGGCGGGAGGGCCCTCGGTACGCAGTATTTT	CASSLGTGGRALGTQYF
TRBD2	TRBJ2-3	TRBV6-2/TRBV6-3	few	TGTGCCAGCAGCCCCGGACTAGCGGGAGGGCCGATAGATACGCAGTATTTT	CASSPGLAGGPIDTQYF
-	TRBJ2-1	TRBV4-1	-	TGCGCCAGCACTTTTGGAGGGGGTGACTACAATGAGCAGTTCTTC	CASTFGGGDYNEQFF
-	TRBJ2-6	TRBV25-1	-	TGTGCCAGCAGTGGGGTGGCGTCTATTGGGGCCAACGTCCTGACTTTC	CASSGVASIGANVLTF
-	TRBJ1-1	TRBV29-1	-	TGCAGCGTTGAGGTAACAGGGAGAAACACTGAAGCTTTCTTT	CSVEVTGRNTEAFF
-	TRBJ2-5	TRBV29-1	few	TGCAGCGGTTATGAGGGCTCGGAGACCCAGTACTTC	CSGYEGSETQYF
-	TRBJ2-2	TRBV3-1	few	TGTGCCACCCAATACGGGGGGCCAGGCACCGGGGAGCTGTTTTTT	CATQYGGPGTGELFF
-	TRBJ2-3	TRBV28	medium-sized	TGTGCCAGCAGTTTCGGGGCCCCGATGCAGTATTTT	CASSFGAPMQYF
TRBD1	TRBJ2-7	TRBV7-2	few	TGTGCCAGCAGCATGGACAGGGGGCTCAACGAGCAGTACTTC	CASSMDRGLNEQYF